The clone carrying this T cell receptor beta chain was counted only a few times. TCRdb called the 5' RACE reads again in MiXCR, with one record for every CDR3 protein. The sample shows 60,000 or so distinct CDR3 sequences, about 12% of them seen only once. The sample comes from a study of early T cells in non-severe SARS-CoV-2 infection. This receptor was obtained from an adult who was a healthcare worker with PCR-confirmed SARS-CoV-2 infection or an uninfected control (not recorded which). The specimen sequenced was whole blood.

The CDR3 loop is CSAFRLAGDQETQYF. The DNA of the CDR3 is TGCAGCGCCTTCCGACTAGCGGGAGACCAAGAGACCCAGTACTTC. The rearrangement uses TRBV29-1 and TRBJ2-5; 12 bases are a match to TRBD2. This CDR3 is built from 15 residues. The V segment lost 7 bases and the J segment 0 bases; nucleotides outside the gene matches: 6. Germline V gene sequence: CDR1 SQVTM, CDR2 ANQGSEA.